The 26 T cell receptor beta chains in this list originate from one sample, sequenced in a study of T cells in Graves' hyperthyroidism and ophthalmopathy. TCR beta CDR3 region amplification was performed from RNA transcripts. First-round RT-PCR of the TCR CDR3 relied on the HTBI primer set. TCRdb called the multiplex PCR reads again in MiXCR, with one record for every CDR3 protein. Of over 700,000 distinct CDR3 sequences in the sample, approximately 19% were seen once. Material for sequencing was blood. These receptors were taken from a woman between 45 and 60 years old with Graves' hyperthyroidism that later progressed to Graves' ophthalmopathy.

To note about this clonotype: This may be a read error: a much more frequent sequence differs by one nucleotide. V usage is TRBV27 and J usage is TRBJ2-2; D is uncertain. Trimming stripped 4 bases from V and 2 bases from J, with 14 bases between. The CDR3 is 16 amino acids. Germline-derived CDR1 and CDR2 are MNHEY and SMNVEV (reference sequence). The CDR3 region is CASSSLLSSNTGELFF. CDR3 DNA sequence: TGTGCCAGCAGTTCCCTTCTAAGTTCCAACACCGGGGAGCTGTTTTTT.

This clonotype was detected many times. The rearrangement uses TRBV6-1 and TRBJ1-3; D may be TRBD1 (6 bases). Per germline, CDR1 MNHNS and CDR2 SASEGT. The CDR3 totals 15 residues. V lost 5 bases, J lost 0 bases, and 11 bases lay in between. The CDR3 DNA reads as TGTGCCAGCAGTAACGACAGGAGCTCTGGAAACACCATATATTTT. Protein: CASSNDRSSGNTIYF.

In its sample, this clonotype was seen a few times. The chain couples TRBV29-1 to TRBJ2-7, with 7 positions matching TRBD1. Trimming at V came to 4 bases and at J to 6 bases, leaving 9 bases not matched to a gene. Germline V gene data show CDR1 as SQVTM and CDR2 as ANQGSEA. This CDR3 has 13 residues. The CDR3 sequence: CSVGEGQSVEQYF. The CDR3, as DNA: TGCAGCGTTGGAGAGGGACAGTCGGTCGAGCAGTACTTC.

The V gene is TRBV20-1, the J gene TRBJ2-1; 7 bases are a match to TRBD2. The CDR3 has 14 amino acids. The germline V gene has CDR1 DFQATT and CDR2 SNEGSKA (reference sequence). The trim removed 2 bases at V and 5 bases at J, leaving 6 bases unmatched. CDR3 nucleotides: TGCAGTGCTAGATCGTCTAGCGGCCACAATGAGCAGTTCTTC. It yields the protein CSARSSSGHNEQFF.

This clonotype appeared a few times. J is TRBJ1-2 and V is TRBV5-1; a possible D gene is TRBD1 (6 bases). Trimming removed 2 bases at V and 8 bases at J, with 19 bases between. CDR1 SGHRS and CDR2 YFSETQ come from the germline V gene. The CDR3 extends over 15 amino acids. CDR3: CASSFRTDILSGYTF. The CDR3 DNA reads TGCGCCAGCAGCTTCCGGACAGATATACTATCGGGCTACACCTTC.

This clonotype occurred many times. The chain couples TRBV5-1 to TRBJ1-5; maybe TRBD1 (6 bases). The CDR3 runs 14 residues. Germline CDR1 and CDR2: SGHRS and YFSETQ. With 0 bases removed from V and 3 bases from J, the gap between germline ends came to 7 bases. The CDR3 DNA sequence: TGCGCCAGCAGCTTGGCAGGGGACAATCAGCCCCAGCATTTT. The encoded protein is CASSLAGDNQPQHF.

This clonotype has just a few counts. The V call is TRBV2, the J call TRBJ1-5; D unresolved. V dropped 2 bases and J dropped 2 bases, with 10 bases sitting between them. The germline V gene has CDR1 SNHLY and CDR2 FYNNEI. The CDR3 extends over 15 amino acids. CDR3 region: CASSELYTGNQPQHF. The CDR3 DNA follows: TGTGCCAGCAGTGAACTTTACACTGGCAATCAGCCCCAGCATTTT.

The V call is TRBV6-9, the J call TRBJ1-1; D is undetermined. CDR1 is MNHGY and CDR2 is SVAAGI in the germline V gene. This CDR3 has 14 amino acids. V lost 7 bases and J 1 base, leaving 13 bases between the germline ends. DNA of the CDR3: TGTGCCAGCAATTTGAGGGTACCGAACACTGAAGCTTTCTTT. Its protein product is CASNLRVPNTEAFF.

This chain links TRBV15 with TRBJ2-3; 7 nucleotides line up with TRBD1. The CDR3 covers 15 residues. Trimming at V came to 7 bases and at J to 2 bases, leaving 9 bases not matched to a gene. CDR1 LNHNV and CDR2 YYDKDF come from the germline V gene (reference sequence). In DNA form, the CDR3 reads TGTGCCACCATCGGGGCAGGGGGAACCACAGATACGCAGTATTTT. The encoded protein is CATIGAGGTTDTQYF.

CDR3 sequence: CASSVTGQNFEAFF. The CDR3 nucleotides read TGTGCCAGCAGTGTCACGGGACAAAACTTTGAAGCTTTCTTT. The V call is TRBV12-3 or TRBV12-4, the J call TRBJ1-1, with D possibly matching TRBD1 (6 bases). The CDR3 spans 14 residues. Trimming shortened V by 5 bases and J by 7 bases, and 17 bases separated the two germline ends.

The CDR3 coding sequence is TGCAGCGTCGAACAGGGGTCCTATGGCTACACCTTC. Protein: CSVEQGSYGYTF. The chain joins TRBV29-1 to TRBJ1-2, with TRBD1 identical over 7 bases. Germline assignment: CDR1 SQVTM and CDR2 ANQGSEA. This CDR3 is built from 12 residues. V was clipped by 6 bases and J by 4 bases; unmatched bases: 5.

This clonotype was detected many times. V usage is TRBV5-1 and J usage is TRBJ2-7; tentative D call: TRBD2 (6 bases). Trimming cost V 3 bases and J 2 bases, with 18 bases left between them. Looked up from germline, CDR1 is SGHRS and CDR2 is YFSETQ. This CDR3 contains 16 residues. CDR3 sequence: CASSSKREDTTYEQYF. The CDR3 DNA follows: TGCGCCAGCAGCTCAAAGAGGGAGGACACAACCTACGAGCAGTACTTC.

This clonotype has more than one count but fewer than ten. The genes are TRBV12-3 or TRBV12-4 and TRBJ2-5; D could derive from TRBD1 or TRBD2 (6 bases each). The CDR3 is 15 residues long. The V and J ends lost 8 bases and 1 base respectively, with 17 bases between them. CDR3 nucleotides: TGTGCCAGCGGACCACAGGGAGGCCCCCAAGAGACCCAGTACTTC. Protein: CASGPQGGPQETQYF.

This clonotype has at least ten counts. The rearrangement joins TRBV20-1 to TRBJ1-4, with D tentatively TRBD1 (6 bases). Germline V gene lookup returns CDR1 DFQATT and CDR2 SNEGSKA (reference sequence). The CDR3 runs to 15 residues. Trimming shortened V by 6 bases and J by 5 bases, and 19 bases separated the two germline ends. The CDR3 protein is CSAKPRGTRNEKLFF. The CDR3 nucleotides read TGCAGTGCCAAACCGCGCGGGACAAGAAATGAAAAACTGTTTTTT.

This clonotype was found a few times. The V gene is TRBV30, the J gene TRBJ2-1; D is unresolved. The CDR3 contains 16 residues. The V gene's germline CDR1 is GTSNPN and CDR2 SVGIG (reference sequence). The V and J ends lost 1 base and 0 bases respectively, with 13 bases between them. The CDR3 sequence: CAWSAFDEFSYNEQFF. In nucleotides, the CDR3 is TGTGCCTGGAGTGCCTTTGACGAGTTCTCCTACAATGAGCAGTTCTTC.

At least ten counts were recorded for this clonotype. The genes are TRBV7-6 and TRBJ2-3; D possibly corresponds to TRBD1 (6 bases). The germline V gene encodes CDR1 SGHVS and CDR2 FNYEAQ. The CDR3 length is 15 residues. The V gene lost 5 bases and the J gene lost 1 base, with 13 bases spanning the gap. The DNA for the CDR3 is TGTGCCAGCAGCCCGGACAGACTCCGCACAGATACGCAGTATTTT. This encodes CASSPDRLRTDTQYF.

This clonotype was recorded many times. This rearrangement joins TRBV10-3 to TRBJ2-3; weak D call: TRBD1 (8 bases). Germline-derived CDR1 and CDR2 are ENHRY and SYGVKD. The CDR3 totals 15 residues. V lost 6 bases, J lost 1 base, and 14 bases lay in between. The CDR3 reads CAISGTGGGTDTQYF. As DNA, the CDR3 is TGTGCCATCAGCGGCACAGGGGGGGGCACAGATACGCAGTATTTT.

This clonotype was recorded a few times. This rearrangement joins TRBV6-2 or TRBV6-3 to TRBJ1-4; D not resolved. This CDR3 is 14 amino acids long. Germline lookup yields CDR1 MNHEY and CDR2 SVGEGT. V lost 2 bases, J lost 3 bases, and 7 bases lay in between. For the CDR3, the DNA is TGTGCCAGCAGTTACGGCGGCTCTAATGAAAAACTGTTTTTT. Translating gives CASSYGGSNEKLFF.

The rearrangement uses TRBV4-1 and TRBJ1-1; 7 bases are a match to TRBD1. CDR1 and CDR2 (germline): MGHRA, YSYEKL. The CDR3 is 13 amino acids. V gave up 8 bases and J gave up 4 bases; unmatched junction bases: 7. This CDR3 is CASGSTGLTEAFF. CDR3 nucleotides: TGCGCCAGCGGATCGACAGGGCTCACTGAAGCTTTCTTT.

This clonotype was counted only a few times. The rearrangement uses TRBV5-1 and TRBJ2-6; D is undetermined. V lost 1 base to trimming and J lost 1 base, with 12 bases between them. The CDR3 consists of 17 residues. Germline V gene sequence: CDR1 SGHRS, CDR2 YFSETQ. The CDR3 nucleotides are TGCGCCAGCAGCTTGACCCCCTGGCCGTCTGGGGCCAACGTCCTGACTTTC. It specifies CASSLTPWPSGANVLTF.

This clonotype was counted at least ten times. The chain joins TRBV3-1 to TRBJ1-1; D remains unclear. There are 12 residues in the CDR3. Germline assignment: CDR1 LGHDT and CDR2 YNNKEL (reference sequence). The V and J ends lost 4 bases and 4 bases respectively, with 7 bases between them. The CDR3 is CASSLTGTEAFF. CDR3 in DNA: TGTGCCAGCAGCCTTACGGGCACTGAAGCTTTCTTT.

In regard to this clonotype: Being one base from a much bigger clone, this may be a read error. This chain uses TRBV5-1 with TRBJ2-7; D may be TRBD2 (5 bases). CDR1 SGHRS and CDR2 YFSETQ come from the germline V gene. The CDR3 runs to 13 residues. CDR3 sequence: CASSLVEGYEQHF. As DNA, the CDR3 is TGCGCCAGCAGCTTGGTCGAGGGTTACGAGCAGCACTTC.

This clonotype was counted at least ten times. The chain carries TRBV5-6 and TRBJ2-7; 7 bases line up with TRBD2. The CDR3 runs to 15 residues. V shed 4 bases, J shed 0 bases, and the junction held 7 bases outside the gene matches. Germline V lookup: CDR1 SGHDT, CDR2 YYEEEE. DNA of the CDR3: TGTGCCAGCAGCGGCGGCGGGGGAAACTCCTACGAGCAGTACTTC. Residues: CASSGGGGNSYEQYF. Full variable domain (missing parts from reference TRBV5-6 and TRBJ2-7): DAGVTQSPTHLIKTRGQQVTLRCSPKSGHDTVSWYQQALGQGPQFIFQYYEEEERQRGNFPDRFSGHQFPNYSSELNVNALLLGDSALYLCASSGGGGNSYEQYFGPGTRLTVT.

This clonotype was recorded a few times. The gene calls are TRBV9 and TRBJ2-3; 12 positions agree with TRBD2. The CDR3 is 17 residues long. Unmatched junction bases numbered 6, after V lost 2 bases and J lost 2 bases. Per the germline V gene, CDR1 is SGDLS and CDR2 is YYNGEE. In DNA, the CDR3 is TGTGCCAGCAGCGTGAGACTAGCGGGGGAATTCACAGATACGCAGTATTTT. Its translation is CASSVRLAGEFTDTQYF.

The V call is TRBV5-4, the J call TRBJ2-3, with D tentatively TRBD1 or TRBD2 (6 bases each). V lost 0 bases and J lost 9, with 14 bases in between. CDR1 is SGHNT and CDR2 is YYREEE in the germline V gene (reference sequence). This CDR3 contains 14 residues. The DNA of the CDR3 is TGTGCCAGCAGCTTGGAGGGGGGCCGGAGGACGCAGTATTTT. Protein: CASSLEGGRRTQYF.

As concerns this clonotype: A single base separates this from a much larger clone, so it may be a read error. CDR3 nucleotide sequence: TGTGCCAGCAGTGAAGCAACAGTAGGCATAGATACGCAGTATTTT. Protein product: CASSEATVGIDTQYF. This rearrangement joins TRBV6-1 to TRBJ2-3; D call uncertain. This CDR3 region has 15 residues. Trimming removed 0 bases at V and 5 bases at J, with 12 bases between. CDR1 is MNHNS, CDR2 SASEGT, per germline.